The present TCR beta chain was sequenced within a study of OX40 agonist ivuxolimab in advanced cancers. Here immunoSEQ multiplex PCR was the method, and the copy in TCRdb shows in-frame clones only, minus some. The table has tens of thousands of clones, around 89% seen once. This CDR3 comprises 13 residues. The germline CDR1 and CDR2 sequences are SNHLY and FYNNEI. V lost 7 bases and J lost 5, with 14 bases in between. This sample comprised CD4+ or CD8+ T cells sorted from blood, obtained in a trial of the OX40 agonist ivuxolimab. This receptor was taken from an adult with an advanced solid tumor such as melanoma, head and neck, liver or kidney cancer. The chain links TRBV2 to TRBJ2-5; D call uncertain. The CDR3 sequence is CASNSNPQETQYF. In DNA, the CDR3 is TGTGCCAGCAACTCTAACCCCCAGGAGACCCAGTACTTC.